The sequence of this T cell receptor beta chain was determined in a study of T cells after posttransplantation cyclophosphamide. Regarding the study as a whole: Donor CD8+ memory clones often dominated recipient blood repertoires at later times.

Profiling relied on immunoSEQ multiplex PCR, and the TCRdb table lists in-frame clones only, not all of them. This sample comprises some 40,000 clones, none seen once only. This clone has ten or more counts. Its specificity is unknown. This related bone marrow graft donor gave peripheral blood on the day of marrow donation. The material sequenced was PBMCs. The receptor was isolated from a man aged 45-60 years in good health, CMV-negative, and a related stem cell transplant donor.

CDR3 residues: CASSTYYEQYF. The CDR3 coding sequence is TGTGCCAGCAGCACTTACTACGAGCAGTACTTC. The rearrangement links TRBV7-2 to TRBJ2-7; D is unclear. The germline gives CDR1 SGHTA, CDR2 FQGNSA. The CDR3 sequence is 11 residues long. Trimming cost V 5 bases and J 3 bases, with 5 bases left between them.